Below, 32 T cell receptor beta chains from the same sample are listed, as sequenced in a study of persistence of HIV-infected CD4 T cells. Which antigens these TCRs recognize remains unknown. Nonspecific anti-CD3/anti-CD28 bead stimulation represents the broad CD4+ T cell repertoire. Responding CD4+ T cells were sorted by upregulation of both CD40 ligand and CD69. This was the immunoSEQ version 4 assay in survey mode. Measured with immunoSEQ multiplex PCR; TCRdb has only the in-frame clones, and not every one. The repertoire consists of about 51,000 clones, with about 90% occurring once and the leading ten covering over 3%. The starting material was CD4+ T cells sorted from PBMCs after approximately 19-hour stimulation, obtained from a patient who received antiretroviral therapy. These receptors all stem from an adult woman with HIV who was CMV-seropositive.

The chain couples TRBV2 to TRBJ1-2; D is unresolved. The CDR3 consists of 14 residues. Per germline, CDR1 SNHLY and CDR2 FYNNEI. Trimming cost V 4 bases and J 1 base, with 10 bases left between them. The CDR3 DNA follows: TGTGCCAGCAGTGCCGGGAGTAGTAACTATGGCTACACCTTC. It translates to CASSAGSSNYGYTF. Based on the CDR3 plus reference TRBV2 and TRBJ1-2, the full variable domain is EPEVTQTPSHQVTQMGQEVILRCVPISNHLYFYWYRQILGQKVEFLVSFYNNEISEKSEIFDDQFSVERPDGSNFTLKIRSTKLEDSAMYFCASSAGSSNYGYTFGSGTRLTVV.

This chain joins TRBV6-1 and TRBJ1-5, with 8 positions matching TRBD1. Germline V gives CDR1 MNHNS, CDR2 SASEGT. V shed 0 bases and J 1 base; nucleotides not matched to a gene: 20. The CDR3 is 22 residues long. The CDR3 protein is CASSEAFRGQGAIGKSNQPQHF. Written as DNA, the CDR3 is TGTGCCAGCAGTGAAGCGTTTAGGGGTCAGGGGGCAATCGGAAAGAGCAATCAGCCCCAGCATTTT.

The chain combines TRBV7-6 with TRBJ2-1; D not resolved. CDR3 length: 13 residues. CDR1 is SGHVS and CDR2 is FNYEAQ in the germline V gene. Trimming left V 0 bases short and J 2 bases short, with 2 bases between. The CDR3 DNA follows: TGTGCCAGCAGCTTAGCTGCCTACAATGAGCAGTTCTTC. Translated, it gives CASSLAAYNEQFF.

This chain connects TRBV3-1 (or the pseudogene TRBV3-2) to TRBJ1-1; D remains ambiguous. Trimming left V 1 base short and J 1 base short, with 4 bases between. Germline CDR1 reads LGHDT; CDR2 reads YNNKEL (reference sequence). The CDR3 has 13 residues. CDR3 sequence (DNA): TGTGCCAGCAGCCAAGGCAGGAACACTGAAGCTTTCTTT. Translated: CASSQGRNTEAFF.

This chain links TRBV29-1 with TRBJ2-5, with 7 bases that match TRBD1. CDR1 and CDR2 from the germline V gene are SQVTM and ANQGSEA. J lost 3 bases, V lost 4 bases, and 5 bases had no gene match. This CDR3 region has 13 residues. The CDR3 DNA sequence: TGCAGCGTTGCCGGGACAGAGGAAGAGACCCAGTACTTC. Its translation: CSVAGTEEETQYF.

The chain combines TRBV5-1 with TRBJ2-7; D may be TRBD1 (5 bases). The CDR3 has 12 amino acids. CDR1 is SGHRS and CDR2 is YFSETQ in the germline V gene. V was clipped by 3 bases and J by 5 bases, with 9 bases between them. CDR3 DNA: TGCGCCAGCAGCTGGGGCCGGAACGAGCAGTACTTC. Encoded protein: CASSWGRNEQYF.

In this sample, this clone turned up a few times. V usage is TRBV21-1 and J usage is TRBJ2-6. TRBV21-1 is flagged as a pseudogene. The CDR3 runs to 20 residues. DNA of the CDR3: TGTGCCAGCACCCCCAAAGATGGCCAGCCTGCCGGCTCTGGGGCCAACGTCCTGACTTTC. Its protein product is CASTPKDGQPAGSGANVLTF.

The rearrangement uses TRBV28 and TRBJ2-7; TRBD1 aligns across 9 bases. Trimming removed 5 bases from V and 12 bases from J; junction bases left unmatched: 5. Germline-derived CDR1 and CDR2 are MDHEN and SYDVKM. The CDR3 sequence is 11 residues long. The CDR3 DNA is TGTGCCAGCAGTGGGACAGGGTCTCGGTACTTC. This codes for CASSGTGSRYF.

The chain recombines TRBV7-3 with TRBJ2-1; weak D call: TRBD1 (5 bases). V lost 7 bases, J lost 9 bases, and 19 bases lay in between. The CDR3 has 14 amino acids. The V gene's germline CDR1 is SGHTA and CDR2 FQGTGA. The CDR3 sequence is CASTPGQGAVEQFF. The CDR3 DNA sequence: TGTGCCAGCACGCCAGGCCAGGGTGCGGTTGAGCAGTTCTTC.

The genes are TRBV4-3 and TRBJ1-2; TRBD1 agrees at 7 bases. There are 16 residues in the CDR3. Unmatched junction bases numbered 12, after V lost 4 bases and J lost 4 bases. Germline V gives CDR1 LGHNA, CDR2 YSLEER. The CDR3 sequence is CASSPNWRDSGYGYTF. In DNA form, the CDR3 reads TGCGCCAGCAGCCCAAACTGGAGGGACAGTGGCTATGGCTACACCTTC.

The chain links TRBV6-2 or TRBV6-3 to TRBJ1-1; 11 positions match TRBD1. After removal of 4 bases from V and 1 base from J, the junction contained 8 bases not matched to a gene. This CDR3 contains 17 residues. Germline CDR1 and CDR2: MNHEY and SVGEGT. The CDR3 coding sequence is TGTGCCAGCAGTTTTGCCCGGGACAGGGGGGCGAACACTGAAGCTTTCTTT. Translating it yields CASSFARDRGANTEAFF.

The V gene is TRBV15, the J gene TRBJ2-7; unclear D gene. Germline V CDR1 and CDR2: LNHNV, YYDKDF (reference sequence). The CDR3 length is 12 residues. V gave up 0 bases and J gave up 5 bases, with 5 bases separating them. The CDR3 DNA reads as TGTGCCACCAGCAGAGAAAGGAACGAGCAGTACTTC. It encodes CATSRERNEQYF.

This chain uses TRBV5-1 with TRBJ2-7, with 13 bases identical to TRBD2. Germline assignment: CDR1 SGHRS and CDR2 YFSETQ. V dropped 3 bases and J dropped 5; count of bases not matched to a gene: 14. The CDR3 runs 18 residues. DNA of the CDR3: TGCGCCAGCAGCTCTGCTGGACTAGCGGGAGCTTCGGTAAACGAGCAGTACTTC. Translation: CASSSAGLAGASVNEQYF.

The gene calls are TRBV28 and TRBJ1-2; D not certain. This CDR3 is 15 amino acids long. Between the trimmed V and J ends, which lost 6 bases and 6 bases, there was a span of 20 bases. Germline CDR1 is MDHEN and CDR2 is SYDVKM. The CDR3 nucleotides read TGTGCCAGCAGGAGCCCGGGGTCCTCCTGGCATGGCTACACCTTC. Protein product: CASRSPGSSWHGYTF.

This chain connects TRBV28 to TRBJ2-1, with D perhaps TRBD2 (6 bases). This CDR3 has 14 amino acids. V was trimmed by 6 bases and J by 2 bases, leaving 11 bases between them. Germline assignment: CDR1 MDHEN and CDR2 SYDVKM. CDR3 residues: CASRISGAYNEQFF. CDR3 coding DNA: TGTGCCAGCAGAATTAGCGGAGCCTACAATGAGCAGTTCTTC.

CDR3 in amino acids: CASSRQGPIGYTF. The CDR3 DNA reads as TGTGCCAGCAGCAGACAGGGGCCTATCGGCTACACCTTC. This chain joins TRBV19 and TRBJ1-2, with 8 nucleotides matching TRBD1. Germline V CDR1 and CDR2: LNHDA, SQIVND (reference sequence). CDR3 length: 13 amino acids. J lost 8 bases, V lost 9 bases, and 11 bases had no gene match. Based on the CDR3 plus reference TRBV19 and TRBJ1-2, the full variable domain is DGGITQSPKYLFRKEGQNVTLSCEQNLNHDAMYWYRQDPGQGLRLIYYSQIVNDFQKGDIAEGYSVSREKKESFPLTVTSAQKNPTAFYLCASSRQGPIGYTFGSGTRLTVV.

The genes are TRBV30 and TRBJ2-2; 11 positions match TRBD1. The germline CDR1 and CDR2 sequences are GTSNPN and SVGIG (reference sequence). The trim removed 5 bases at V and 4 bases at J, leaving 3 bases unmatched. The CDR3 extends over 14 amino acids. The CDR3 region is CAWGQGAFTGELFF. The CDR3 bases are TGTGCCTGGGGACAGGGGGCGTTCACCGGGGAGCTGTTTTTT.

This clone was seen just once. The chain is built from TRBV10-3 and TRBJ2-1; 8 bases agree with TRBD2. The trim removed 0 bases at V and 5 bases at J, leaving 3 bases unmatched. Germline-derived CDR1 and CDR2 are ENHRY and SYGVKD. The CDR3 length is 15 residues. The CDR3 protein is CAISESLAGNNEQFF. The CDR3 coding sequence is TGTGCCATCAGTGAGTCGCTAGCGGGCAACAATGAGCAGTTCTTC.

The chain recombines TRBV18 with TRBJ2-1; D gene ambiguous. The CDR3 extends over 13 amino acids. Per germline, CDR1 KGHSH and CDR2 LQKENI. Trimming pared 3 bases from V and 4 bases from J, leaving 7 bases between. CDR3 protein: CASSPFRYNEQFF. CDR3 nucleotides: TGTGCCAGCTCACCCTTCAGGTACAATGAGCAGTTCTTC.

This sequence joins TRBV29-1 and TRBJ2-3; D not resolved. This CDR3 contains 14 residues. Trimming removed 3 bases from V and 1 base from J, with 11 bases in between. CDR1 is SQVTM, CDR2 ANQGSEA, per germline. CDR3 in amino acids: CSVDRPQGTDTQYF. As DNA, the CDR3 is TGCAGCGTTGACCGACCGCAGGGCACAGATACGCAGTATTTT.

The chain combines TRBV20-1 with TRBJ2-7, with 8 bases aligning to TRBD2. The CDR3 runs 13 residues. The germline V gene has CDR1 DFQATT and CDR2 SNEGSKA (reference sequence). With V trimmed by 3 bases and J by 6 bases, 7 bases remained unmatched. CDR3 sequence reads: CSASRGGQVEQYF. The CDR3 DNA reads TGCAGTGCTAGTCGGGGGGGTCAGGTCGAGCAGTACTTC.

CDR3 coding DNA: TGTGCCAGCAACCTTAGGCGGGTTAGCACAGATACGCAGTATTTT. Translation: CASNLRRVSTDTQYF. V and J are TRBV7-8 and TRBJ2-3; the D gene is possibly TRBD2 (5 bases). The ends were cut back, 7 bases at V and 0 bases at J, with 14 bases in the middle. This CDR3 region has 15 residues. CDR1 and CDR2 (germline): SGHVS, FQNEAQ.

The table lists this clone with a count of one. This rearrangement joins TRBV15 to TRBJ1-6, with TRBD1 matching 8 bases. The V and J ends lost 4 bases and 7 bases, in that order; junction bases with no gene match: 15. This CDR3 region has 18 residues. Germline V gives CDR1 LNHNV, CDR2 YYDKDF (reference sequence). CDR3 amino acids: CATSNLRADRAGNSPLHF. CDR3 sequence (DNA): TGTGCCACCAGCAATTTAAGAGCGGACAGGGCGGGCAATTCACCCCTCCACTTT.

The chain is built from TRBV2 and TRBJ2-1; 10 nucleotides match TRBD1. The CDR3 is 15 residues long. With V trimmed by 6 bases and J by 9 bases, 11 bases remained unmatched. CDR1 is SNHLY and CDR2 is FYNNEI in the germline V gene. The CDR3 sequence is CASRTLGQGEGEQFF. The CDR3 DNA sequence: TGTGCCAGCAGGACCTTAGGACAGGGGGAAGGTGAGCAGTTCTTC.

The chain joins TRBV4-1 to TRBJ2-5, with TRBD2 identical over 12 bases. Germline V lookup: CDR1 MGHRA, CDR2 YSYEKL. With V trimmed by 5 bases and J by 4 bases, 5 bases remained unmatched. The CDR3 runs to 15 residues. The CDR3 DNA sequence: TGCGCCAGCAGCTTAGGACTAGCGGGATCAGAGACCCAGTACTTC. This translates into CASSLGLAGSETQYF.

The rearrangement uses TRBV24-1 and TRBJ1-1; TRBD1 might be the D (6 bases). The CDR3 runs 15 residues. Germline lookup yields CDR1 KGHDR and CDR2 SFDVKD. V lost 5 bases and J 1 base, leaving 13 bases between the germline ends. CDR3 region: CATSASGTTNTEAFF. As DNA, the CDR3 is TGTGCCACCAGTGCCTCCGGGACAACGAACACTGAAGCTTTCTTT.

The chain couples TRBV6-5 to TRBJ1-2; D is uncertain. CDR1 and CDR2 from the germline V gene are MNHEY and SVGAGI. This CDR3 has 13 amino acids. Trimming shortened V by 5 bases and J by 1 base, and 8 bases separated the two germline ends. CDR3 residues: CASSQHLNYGYTF. In nucleotides, the CDR3 is TGTGCCAGCAGTCAACACCTTAACTATGGCTACACCTTC.

The chain combines TRBV18 with TRBJ1-2; possible D gene TRBD1, 5 bases. The CDR3 length is 14 residues. Trimming took 5 bases from V and 0 from J, leaving 10 bases between them. The V gene's germline CDR1 is KGHSH and CDR2 LQKENI. DNA of the CDR3: TGTGCCAGCTCATCCGGGACCTCTAACTATGGCTACACCTTC. It is translated as CASSSGTSNYGYTF.

This sequence joins TRBV11-2 and TRBJ2-2; unclear D gene. V shed 1 base and J shed 2 bases, with 8 bases lying between them. CDR1 is SGHAT, CDR2 FQNNGV, per germline. This CDR3 comprises 15 residues. CDR3 in amino acids: CASSLVPGNTGELFF. DNA of the CDR3: TGTGCCAGCAGCTTAGTTCCGGGTAACACCGGGGAGCTGTTTTTT.

This clone was detected once. The rearrangement uses TRBV28 and TRBJ1-2; no firm D call. The V gene lost 7 bases and the J gene lost 4 bases, with 16 bases spanning the gap. The CDR3 length is 14 residues. The germline V gene encodes CDR1 MDHEN and CDR2 SYDVKM. CDR3 in amino acids: CASTPSGKLYGYTF. The CDR3 nucleotides read TGTGCCAGCACCCCCTCCGGGAAACTCTATGGCTACACCTTC.

V gene TRBV5-4 combines with J gene TRBJ1-2; 7 positions match TRBD1. The junction had 0 bases not matched to a gene; V was cut back by 0 bases and J by 4 bases. The CDR3 length is 13 residues. Germline lookup yields CDR1 SGHNT and CDR2 YYREEE (reference sequence). The CDR3 bases are TGTGCCAGCAGCTTGGAGGGGGCCTATGGCTACACCTTC. This encodes CASSLEGAYGYTF.

This clone came up once. The genes are TRBV7-3 and TRBJ2-3; D is uncertain. CDR3 size: 16 residues. In germline, CDR1 is SGHTA, CDR2 FQGTGA. Deletions cut 2 bases from V and 6 bases from J, with 18 bases between. Written as DNA, the CDR3 is TGTGCCAGCAGCTTAGGGAACCTCCTGCCGCCGGATACGCAGTATTTT. Translating gives CASSLGNLLPPDTQYF.